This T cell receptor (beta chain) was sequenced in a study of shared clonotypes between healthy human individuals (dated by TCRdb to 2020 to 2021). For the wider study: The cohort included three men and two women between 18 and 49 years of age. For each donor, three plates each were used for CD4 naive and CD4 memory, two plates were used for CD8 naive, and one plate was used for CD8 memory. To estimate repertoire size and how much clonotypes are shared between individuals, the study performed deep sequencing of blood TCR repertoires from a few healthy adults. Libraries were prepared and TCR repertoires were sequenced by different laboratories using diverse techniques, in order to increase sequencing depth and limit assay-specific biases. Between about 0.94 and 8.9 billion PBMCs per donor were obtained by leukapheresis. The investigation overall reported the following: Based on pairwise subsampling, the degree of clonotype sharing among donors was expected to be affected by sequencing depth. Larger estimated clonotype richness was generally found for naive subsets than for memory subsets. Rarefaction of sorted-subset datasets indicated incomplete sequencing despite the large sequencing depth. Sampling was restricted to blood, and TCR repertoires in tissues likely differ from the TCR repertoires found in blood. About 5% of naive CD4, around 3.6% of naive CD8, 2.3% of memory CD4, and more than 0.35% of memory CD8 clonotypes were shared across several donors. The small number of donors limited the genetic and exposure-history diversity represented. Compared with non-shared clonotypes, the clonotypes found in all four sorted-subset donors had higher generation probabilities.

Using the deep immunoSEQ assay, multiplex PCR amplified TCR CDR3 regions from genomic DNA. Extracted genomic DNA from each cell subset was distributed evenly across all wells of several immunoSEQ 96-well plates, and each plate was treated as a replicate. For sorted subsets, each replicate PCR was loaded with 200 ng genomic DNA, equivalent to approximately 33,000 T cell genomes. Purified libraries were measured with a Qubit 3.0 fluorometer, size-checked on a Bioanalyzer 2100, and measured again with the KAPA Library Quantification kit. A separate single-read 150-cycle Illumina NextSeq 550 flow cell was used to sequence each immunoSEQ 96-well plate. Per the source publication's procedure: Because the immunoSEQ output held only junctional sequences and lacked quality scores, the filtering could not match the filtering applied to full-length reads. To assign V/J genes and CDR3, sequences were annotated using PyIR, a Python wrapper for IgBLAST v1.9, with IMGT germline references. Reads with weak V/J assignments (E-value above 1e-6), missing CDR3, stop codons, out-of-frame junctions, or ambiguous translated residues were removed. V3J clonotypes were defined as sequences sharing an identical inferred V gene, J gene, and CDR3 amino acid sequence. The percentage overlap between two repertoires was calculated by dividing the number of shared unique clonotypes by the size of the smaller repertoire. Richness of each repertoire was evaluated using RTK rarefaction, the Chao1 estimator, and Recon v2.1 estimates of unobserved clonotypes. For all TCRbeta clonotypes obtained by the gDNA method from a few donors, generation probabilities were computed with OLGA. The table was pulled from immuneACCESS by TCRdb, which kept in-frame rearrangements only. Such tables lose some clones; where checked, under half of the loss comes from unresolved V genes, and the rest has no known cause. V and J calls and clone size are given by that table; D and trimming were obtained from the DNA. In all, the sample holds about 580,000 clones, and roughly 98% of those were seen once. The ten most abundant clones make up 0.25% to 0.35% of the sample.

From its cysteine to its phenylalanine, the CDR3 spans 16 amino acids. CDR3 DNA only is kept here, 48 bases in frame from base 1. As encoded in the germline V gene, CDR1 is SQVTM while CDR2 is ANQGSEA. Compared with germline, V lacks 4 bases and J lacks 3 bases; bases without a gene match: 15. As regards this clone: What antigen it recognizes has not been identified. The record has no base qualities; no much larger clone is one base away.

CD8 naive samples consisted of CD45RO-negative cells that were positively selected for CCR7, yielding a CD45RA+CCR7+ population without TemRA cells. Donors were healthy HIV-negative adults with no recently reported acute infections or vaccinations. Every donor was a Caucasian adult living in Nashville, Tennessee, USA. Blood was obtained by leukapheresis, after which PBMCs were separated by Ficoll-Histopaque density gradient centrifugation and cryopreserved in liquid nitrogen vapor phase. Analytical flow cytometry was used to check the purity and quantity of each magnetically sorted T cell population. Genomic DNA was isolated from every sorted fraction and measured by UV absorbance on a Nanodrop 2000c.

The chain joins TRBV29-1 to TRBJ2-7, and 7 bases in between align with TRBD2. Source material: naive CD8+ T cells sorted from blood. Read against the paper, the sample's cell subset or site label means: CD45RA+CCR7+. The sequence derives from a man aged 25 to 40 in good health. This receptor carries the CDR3 CSVVGLAEKPLYEQYF. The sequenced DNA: TGCAGCGTTGTAGGGCTAGCGGAGAAACCACTCTACGAGCAGTACTTC.